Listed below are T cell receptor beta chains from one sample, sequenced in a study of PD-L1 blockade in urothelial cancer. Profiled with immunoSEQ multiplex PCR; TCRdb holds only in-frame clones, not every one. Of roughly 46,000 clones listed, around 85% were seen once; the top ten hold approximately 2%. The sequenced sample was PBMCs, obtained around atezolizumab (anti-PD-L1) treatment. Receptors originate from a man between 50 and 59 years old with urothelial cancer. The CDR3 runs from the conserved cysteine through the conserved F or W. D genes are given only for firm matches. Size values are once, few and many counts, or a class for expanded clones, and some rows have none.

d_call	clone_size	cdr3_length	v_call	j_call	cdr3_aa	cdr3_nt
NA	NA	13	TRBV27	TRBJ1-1	CASTKQGGTEAFF	TGTGCCAGCACCAAACAGGGTGGCACTGAAGCTTTCTTT
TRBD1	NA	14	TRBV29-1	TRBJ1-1	CSVVMTGWNTEAFF	TGCAGCGTTGTGATGACAGGGTGGAACACTGAAGCTTTCTTT
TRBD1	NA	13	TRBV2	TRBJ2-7	CASGDRPPYEQYF	TGTGCCAGCGGGGACAGGCCACCCTACGAGCAGTACTTC
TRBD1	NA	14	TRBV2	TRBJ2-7	CASNLQDRVHEQYF	TGTGCCAGCAACCTCCAGGACAGGGTCCACGAGCAGTACTTC
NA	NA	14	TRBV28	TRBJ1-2	CASKFQGGLGGYTF	TGTGCCAGCAAGTTCCAGGGAGGCCTAGGTGGCTACACCTTC
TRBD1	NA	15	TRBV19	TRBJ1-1	CASRGMGQVIIEAFF	TGTGCCAGTAGGGGGATGGGACAGGTTATCATTGAAGCTTTCTTT
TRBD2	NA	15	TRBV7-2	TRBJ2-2	CASSFITGGTGELFF	TGTGCCAGCAGCTTTATAACGGGGGGGACCGGGGAGCTGTTTTTT
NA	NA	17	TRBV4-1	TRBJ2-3	CASSRPETEPSRNTQYF	TGCGCCAGCAGCCGCCCAGAAACGGAGCCCTCGAGGAATACGCAGTATTTT
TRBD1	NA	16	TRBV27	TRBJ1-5	CASTRTGGLSNQPQHF	TGTGCCAGCACCAGGACAGGGGGCCTTAGCAATCAGCCCCAGCATTTT
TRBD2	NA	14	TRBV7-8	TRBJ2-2	CASSPSGSSGELFF	TGTGCCAGCAGCCCGAGCGGGAGTTCGGGGGAGCTGTTTTTT
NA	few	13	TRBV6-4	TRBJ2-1	CASSETSYNEQFF	TGTGCCAGCAGTGAGACTAGCTACAATGAGCAGTTCTTC
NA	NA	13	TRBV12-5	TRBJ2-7	CASGLGPTYEQYF	TGTGCTAGTGGTTTGGGGCCAACCTACGAGCAGTACTTC